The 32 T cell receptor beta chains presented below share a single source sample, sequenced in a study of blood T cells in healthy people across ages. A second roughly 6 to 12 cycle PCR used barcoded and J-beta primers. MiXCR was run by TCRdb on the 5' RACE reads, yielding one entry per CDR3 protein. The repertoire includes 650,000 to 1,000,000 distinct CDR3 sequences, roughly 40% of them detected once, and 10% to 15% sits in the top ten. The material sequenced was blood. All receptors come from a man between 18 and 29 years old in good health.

The CDR3 sequence: CASSPSTARNTEAFF. The CDR3 nucleotides read TGTGCCAGCAGTCCCTCGACCGCACGGAACACTGAAGCTTTCTTT. The chain employs TRBV6-2 or TRBV6-3 and TRBJ1-1; D is unresolved. The germline V gene has CDR1 MNHEY and CDR2 SVGEGT. Trimming removed 5 bases at V and 1 base at J, with 14 bases between. This CDR3 is built from 15 residues.

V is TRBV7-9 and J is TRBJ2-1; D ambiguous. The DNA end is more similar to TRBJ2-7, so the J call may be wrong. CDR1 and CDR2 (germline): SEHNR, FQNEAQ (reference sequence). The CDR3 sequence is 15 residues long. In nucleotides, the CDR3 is TGTGCCAGCAGCTTAGTAGCAGTCTCCTACAATGAGCAGTACTTC. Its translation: CASSLVAVSYNEQYF.

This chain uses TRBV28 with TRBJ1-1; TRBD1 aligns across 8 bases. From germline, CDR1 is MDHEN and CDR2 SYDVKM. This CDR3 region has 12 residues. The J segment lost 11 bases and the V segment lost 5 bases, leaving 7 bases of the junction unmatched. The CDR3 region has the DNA TGTGCCAGCAGTCCCCGACAGGGGAAGGCTTTCTTT. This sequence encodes CASSPRQGKAFF.

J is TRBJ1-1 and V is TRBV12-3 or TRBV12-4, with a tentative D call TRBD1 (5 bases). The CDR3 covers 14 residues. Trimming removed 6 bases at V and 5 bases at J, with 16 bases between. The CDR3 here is CASSPGGPHTEAFF. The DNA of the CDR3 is TGTGCCAGCAGCCCCGGGGGTCCCCATACTGAAGCTTTCTTT.

CDR3 DNA sequence: TGTGCCAGCAGCTTAGGACCCCTTTTTGCGGGGCTTACGCAGTATTTT. Its protein is CASSLGPLFAGLTQYF. J is TRBJ2-3 and V is TRBV7-2; weak D call: TRBD2 (6 bases). CDR3 length: 16 amino acids. V was cut by 1 base and J by 8 bases, with 19 bases left in between. Germline CDR1 and CDR2: SGHTA and FQGNSA.

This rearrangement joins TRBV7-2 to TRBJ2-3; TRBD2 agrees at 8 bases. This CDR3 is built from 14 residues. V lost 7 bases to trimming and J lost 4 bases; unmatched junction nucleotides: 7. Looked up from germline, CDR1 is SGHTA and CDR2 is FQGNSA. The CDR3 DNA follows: TGTGCCAGCATCGGGACTAGATGGGCAGATACGCAGTATTTT. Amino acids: CASIGTRWADTQYF.

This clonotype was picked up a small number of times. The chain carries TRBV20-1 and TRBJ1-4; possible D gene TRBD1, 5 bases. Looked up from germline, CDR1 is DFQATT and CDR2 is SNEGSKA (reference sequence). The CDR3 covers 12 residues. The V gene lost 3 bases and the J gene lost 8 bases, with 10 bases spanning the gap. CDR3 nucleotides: TGCAGTGCTAGCTCAGGGTGGGAAAAACTGTTTTTT. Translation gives CSASSGWEKLFF.

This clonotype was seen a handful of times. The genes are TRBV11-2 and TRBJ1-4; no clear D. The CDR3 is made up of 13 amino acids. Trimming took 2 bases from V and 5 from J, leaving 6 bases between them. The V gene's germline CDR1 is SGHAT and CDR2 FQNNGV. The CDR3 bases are TGTGCCAGCAGCTTACAGCCAAATGAAAAACTGTTTTTT. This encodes CASSLQPNEKLFF.

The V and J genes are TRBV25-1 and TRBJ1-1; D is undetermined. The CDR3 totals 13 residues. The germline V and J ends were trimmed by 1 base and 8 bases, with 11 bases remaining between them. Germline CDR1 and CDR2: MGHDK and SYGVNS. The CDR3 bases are TGTGCCAGCAGTGAATGGACTCTGGGAGAAGCTTTCTTT. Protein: CASSEWTLGEAFF.

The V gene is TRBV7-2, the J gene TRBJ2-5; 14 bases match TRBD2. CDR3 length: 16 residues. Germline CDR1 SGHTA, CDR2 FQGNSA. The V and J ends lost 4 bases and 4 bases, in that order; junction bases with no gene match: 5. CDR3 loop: CASSSRLAGGLETQYF. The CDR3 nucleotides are TGTGCCAGCAGCTCCCGACTAGCGGGAGGGTTAGAGACCCAGTACTTC.

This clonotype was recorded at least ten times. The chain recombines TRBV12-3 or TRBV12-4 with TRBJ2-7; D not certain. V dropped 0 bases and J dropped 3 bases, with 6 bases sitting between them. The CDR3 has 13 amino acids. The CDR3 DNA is TGTGCCAGCAGTTTAGCGCACGGCTACGAGCAGTACTTC. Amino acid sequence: CASSLAHGYEQYF.

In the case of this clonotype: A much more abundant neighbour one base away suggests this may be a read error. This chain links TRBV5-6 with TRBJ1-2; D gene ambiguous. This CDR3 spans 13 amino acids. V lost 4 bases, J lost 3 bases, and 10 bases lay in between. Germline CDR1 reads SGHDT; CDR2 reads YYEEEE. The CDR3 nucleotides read TGTGCCAGCAGCATGTCAGATTACTATGGCTACACCTTC. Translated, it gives CASSMSDYYGYTF.

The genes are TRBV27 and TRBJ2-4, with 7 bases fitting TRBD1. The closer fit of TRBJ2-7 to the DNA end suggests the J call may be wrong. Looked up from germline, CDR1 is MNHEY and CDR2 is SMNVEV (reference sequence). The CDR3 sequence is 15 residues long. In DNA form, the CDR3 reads TGTGCCAGCTCCGAACGGACAGGCGCCCCCTACGAGCAGTACTTC. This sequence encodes CASSERTGAPYEQYF.

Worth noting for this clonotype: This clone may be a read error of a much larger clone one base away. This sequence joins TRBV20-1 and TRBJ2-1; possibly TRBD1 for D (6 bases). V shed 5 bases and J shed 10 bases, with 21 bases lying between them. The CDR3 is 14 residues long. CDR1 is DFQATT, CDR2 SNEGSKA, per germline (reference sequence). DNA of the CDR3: TGCAGTGCTTCCGGGACACACAGCTCCTACGAGCAGTTCTTC. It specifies CSASGTHSSYEQFF.

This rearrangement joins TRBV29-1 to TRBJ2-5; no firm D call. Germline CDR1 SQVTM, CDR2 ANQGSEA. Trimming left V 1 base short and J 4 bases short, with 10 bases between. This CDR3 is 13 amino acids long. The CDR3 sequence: CSVEGTPRETQYF. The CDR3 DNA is TGCAGCGTTGAAGGTACCCCCCGAGAGACCCAGTACTTC.

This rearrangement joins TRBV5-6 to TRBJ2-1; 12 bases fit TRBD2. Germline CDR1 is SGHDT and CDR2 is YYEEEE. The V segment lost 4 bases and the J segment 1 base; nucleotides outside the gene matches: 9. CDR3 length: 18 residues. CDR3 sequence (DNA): TGTGCCAGCAGCGGACTAGCGGGGATTCCCTTATCCTACAATGAGCAGTTCTTC. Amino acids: CASSGLAGIPLSYNEQFF.

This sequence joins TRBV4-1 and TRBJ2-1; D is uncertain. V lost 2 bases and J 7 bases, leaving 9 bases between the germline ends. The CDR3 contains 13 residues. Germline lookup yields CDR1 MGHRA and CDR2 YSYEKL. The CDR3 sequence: CASSQSGSNEQFF. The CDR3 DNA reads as TGCGCCAGCAGCCAATCTGGGTCGAATGAGCAGTTCTTC.

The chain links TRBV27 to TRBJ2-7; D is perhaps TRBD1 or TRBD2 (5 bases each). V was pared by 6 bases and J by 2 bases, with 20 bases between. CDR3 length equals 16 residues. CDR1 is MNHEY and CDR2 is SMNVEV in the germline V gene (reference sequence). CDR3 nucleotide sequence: TGTGCCAGCAGCCCAACGGGACCAGGCAATCCCTACGAGCAGTACTTC. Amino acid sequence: CASSPTGPGNPYEQYF.

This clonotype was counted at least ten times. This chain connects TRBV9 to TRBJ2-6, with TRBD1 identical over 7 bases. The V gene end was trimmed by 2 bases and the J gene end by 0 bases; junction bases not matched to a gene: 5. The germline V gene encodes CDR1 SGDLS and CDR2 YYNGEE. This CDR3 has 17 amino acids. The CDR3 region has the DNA TGTGCCAGCAGCGTCAGGGGGTCCTACTCTGGGGCCAACGTCCTGACTTTC. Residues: CASSVRGSYSGANVLTF.

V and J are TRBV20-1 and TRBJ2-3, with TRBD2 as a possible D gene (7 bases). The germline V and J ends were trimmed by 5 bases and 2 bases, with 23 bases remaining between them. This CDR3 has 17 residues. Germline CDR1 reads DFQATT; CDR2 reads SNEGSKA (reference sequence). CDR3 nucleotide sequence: TGCAGTGCTGGAGGAATAAGGCGGGGGCGAACCACAGATACGCAGTATTTT. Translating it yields CSAGGIRRGRTTDTQYF.

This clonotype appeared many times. For the CDR3, the DNA is TGTGCCAGCAGTTACCGAACAGGGCGGGCTGAGCAGTTCTTC. Its protein product is CASSYRTGRAEQFF. This chain connects TRBV12-3 or TRBV12-4 to TRBJ2-1, with a possible D match to TRBD1 (6 bases). CDR3 length: 14 amino acids. Deletions cut 4 bases from V and 9 bases from J, with 16 bases between.

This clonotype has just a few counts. The CDR3 DNA follows: TGTGCCAGCAGCCGCTCGACAGGGGGAACTGAAGCTTTCTTT. Encoded protein: CASSRSTGGTEAFF. The chain couples TRBV3-1 to TRBJ1-1, with TRBD1 matching over 9 bases. Germline loops: CDR1 LGHDT, CDR2 YNNKEL (reference sequence). J gave up 5 bases and V 4 bases, and 5 bases lay outside the gene matches. The CDR3 is 14 amino acids.

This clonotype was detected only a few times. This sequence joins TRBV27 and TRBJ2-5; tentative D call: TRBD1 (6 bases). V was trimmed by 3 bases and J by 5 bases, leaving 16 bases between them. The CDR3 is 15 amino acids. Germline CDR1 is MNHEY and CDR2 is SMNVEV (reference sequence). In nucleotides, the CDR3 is TGTGCCAGCAGTTTGAGGGCCAGGGGTGGCGAGACCCAGTACTTC. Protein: CASSLRARGGETQYF.

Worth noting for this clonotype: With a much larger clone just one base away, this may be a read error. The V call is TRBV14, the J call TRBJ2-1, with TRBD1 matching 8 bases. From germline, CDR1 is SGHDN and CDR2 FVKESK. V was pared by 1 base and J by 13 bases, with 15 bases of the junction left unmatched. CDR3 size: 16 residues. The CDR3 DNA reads TGTGCCAGCAGCCAAGCCGGGACAGGAATTTATGAGACCCAGTTCTTC. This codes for CASSQAGTGIYETQFF.

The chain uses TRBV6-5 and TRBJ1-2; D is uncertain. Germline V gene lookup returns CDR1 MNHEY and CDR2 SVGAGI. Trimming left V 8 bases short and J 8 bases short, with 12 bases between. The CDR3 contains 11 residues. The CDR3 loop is CASPKPIGYTF. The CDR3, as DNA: TGTGCCAGCCCAAAACCAATCGGCTACACCTTC.

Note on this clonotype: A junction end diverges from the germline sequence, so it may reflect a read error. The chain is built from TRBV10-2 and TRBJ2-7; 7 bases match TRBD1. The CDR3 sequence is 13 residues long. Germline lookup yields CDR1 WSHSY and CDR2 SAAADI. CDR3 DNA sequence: TGCGCCGGCAGTGAGACAGGGATCTACGAGCAGTACTTC. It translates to CAGSETGIYEQYF.

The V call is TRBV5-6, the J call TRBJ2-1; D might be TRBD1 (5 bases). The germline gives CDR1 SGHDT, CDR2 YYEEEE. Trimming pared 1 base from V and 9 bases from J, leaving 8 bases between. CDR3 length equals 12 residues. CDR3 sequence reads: CASSLPGREQFF. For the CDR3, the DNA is TGTGCCAGCAGCTTGCCAGGGCGTGAGCAGTTCTTC.

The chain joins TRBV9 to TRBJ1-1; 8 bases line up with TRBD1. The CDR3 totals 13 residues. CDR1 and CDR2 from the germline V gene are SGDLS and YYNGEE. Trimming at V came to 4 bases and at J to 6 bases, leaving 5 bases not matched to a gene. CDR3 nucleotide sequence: TGTGCCAGCAGCCACGACAGGGGAGCTGAAGCTTTCTTT. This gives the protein CASSHDRGAEAFF.

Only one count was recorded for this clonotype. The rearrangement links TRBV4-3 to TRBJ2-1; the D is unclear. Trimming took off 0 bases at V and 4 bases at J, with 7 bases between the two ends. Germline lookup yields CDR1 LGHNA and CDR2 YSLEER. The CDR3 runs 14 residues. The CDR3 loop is CASSQEAGYNEQFF. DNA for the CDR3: TGCGCCAGCAGCCAAGAAGCCGGGTACAATGAGCAGTTCTTC.

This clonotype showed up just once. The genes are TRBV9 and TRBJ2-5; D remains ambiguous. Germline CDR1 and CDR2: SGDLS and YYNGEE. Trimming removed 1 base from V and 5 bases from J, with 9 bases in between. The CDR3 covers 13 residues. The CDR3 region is CASSVSASETQYF. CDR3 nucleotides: TGTGCCAGCAGCGTATCAGCTTCGGAGACCCAGTACTTC.

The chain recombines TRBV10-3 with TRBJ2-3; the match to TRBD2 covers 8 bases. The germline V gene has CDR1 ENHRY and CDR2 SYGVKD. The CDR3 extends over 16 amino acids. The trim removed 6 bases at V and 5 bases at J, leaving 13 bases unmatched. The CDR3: CAISQLGAGGGDTQYF. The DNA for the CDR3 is TGTGCCATCAGCCAACTCGGGGCGGGAGGTGGAGATACGCAGTATTTT.

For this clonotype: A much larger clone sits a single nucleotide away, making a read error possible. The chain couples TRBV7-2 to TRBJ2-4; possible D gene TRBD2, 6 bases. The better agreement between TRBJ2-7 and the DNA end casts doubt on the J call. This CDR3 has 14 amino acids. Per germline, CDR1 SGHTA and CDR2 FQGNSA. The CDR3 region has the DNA TGTGCCAGCAGCTTAGCGCGGGGAGACTGCGAGCAGTACTTC. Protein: CASSLARGDCEQYF.